A selection of T cell receptor beta chains follows, all from one sample in a study of cytomegalovirus exposure and HLA in healthy donors. Clones were sequenced by immunoSEQ multiplex PCR, and TCRdb holds only the in-frame ones, with some missing. The data contain 200,000 or so clones, 80% of them singletons. The sequenced material came from PBMCs. The receptors were gathered from a man aged 40-55 years in good health and CMV-seropositive. Both conserved end residues are part of each CDR3. The D gene is left open where the match is weak. Rows give clone size only sometimes, using once, few, many, or a class for an expanded clone.

d_call clone_size j_call v_call cdr3_aa cdr3_nt
. . TRBJ2-1 TRBV11-2 CASSLLRNEQFF TGTGCCAGCAGTCTACTTCGGAATGAGCAGTTCTTC
. many TRBJ2-7 TRBV5-6 CASSTQLEQYF TGTGCCAGCAGCACACAACTAGAGCAGTACTTC
. . TRBJ1-5 TRBV23-1 CASRPTGLFNQPQHF TGCGCCAGCAGGCCCACAGGGCTGTTTAATCAGCCCCAGCATTTT
. once TRBJ1-3 TRBV28 CASRLGPGSSGNTIYF TGTGCCAGCAGACTCGGACCTGGGAGCTCTGGAAACACCATATATTTT
. . TRBJ2-2 TRBV7-3 CASSPTGSKDTGELFF TGTGCCAGCAGCCCCACAGGGAGTAAGGACACCGGGGAGCTGTTTTTT
TRBD1 . TRBJ2-6 TRBV7-3 CASSSQGAGANVLTF TGTGCCAGCAGCTCTCAGGGGGCTGGGGCCAACGTCCTGACTTTC
TRBD1 . TRBJ2-7 TRBV7-2 CASSISGTGAEQYF TGTGCCAGCAGCATCTCCGGGACAGGGGCCGAGCAGTACTTC
. . TRBJ2-1 TRBV4-3 CASRRGGSSYNEQFF TGCGCCAGCAGGAGGGGGGGGAGCTCCTACAATGAGCAGTTCTTC
. . TRBJ2-5 TRBV5-4 CASSLLGPQETQYF TGTGCCAGCAGCTTGTTGGGGCCACAAGAGACCCAGTACTTC
TRBD2 . TRBJ2-3 TRBV7-8 CASSLHLTSGGTTQYF TGTGCCAGCAGCTTACACCTAACTAGCGGGGGGACCACGCAGTATTTT
TRBD1 . TRBJ2-2 TRBV5-8 CASDHKTGTGGSGELFF TGTGCCAGCGATCATAAAACCGGGACAGGGGGCTCCGGGGAGCTGTTTTTT
. . TRBJ1-2 TRBV7-2 CASSLGVIRAGGYTF TGTGCCAGCAGCTTAGGGGTCATAAGGGCGGGTGGCTACACCTTC
. . TRBJ1-5 TRBV28 CASSSAQLRNQPQHF TGTGCCAGCAGCTCCGCACAGCTTAGGAATCAGCCCCAGCATTTT
. once TRBJ1-1 TRBV2 CASRRTENTEAFF TGTGCCAGCAGACGGACAGAGAACACTGAAGCTTTCTTT
. . TRBJ1-4 TRBV11-2 CASSLRGKEVGEKLFF TGTGCCAGCAGCTTAAGGGGGAAGGAAGTAGGAGAAAAACTGTTTTTT
. . TRBJ1-3 TRBV6-8 CANPQGWDTIYF TGTGCCAACCCACAGGGTTGGGACACCATATATTTT
TRBD1 . TRBJ1-6 TRBV5-6 CASSGDRGNSPLHF TGTGCCAGCAGCGGGGACAGGGGAAATTCACCCCTCCACTTT
TRBD2 . TRBJ2-3 TRBV7-8 CASSPWGLAGSDTQYF TGTGCCAGCAGCCCATGGGGACTAGCGGGGTCAGATACGCAGTATTTT
. . TRBJ1-5 TRBV9 CASSVGPSNQPQHF TGTGCCAGCAGCGTTGGCCCTAGCAATCAGCCCCAGCATTTT
. . TRBJ2-3 TRBV5-6 CASSSDSDTQYF TGTGCCAGCAGCTCAGATTCGGATACGCAGTATTTT
TRBD1 . TRBJ1-4 TRBV14 CASSPTGNEKLFF TGTGCCAGCAGCCCGACAGGGAACGAAAAACTGTTTTTT
. . TRBJ1-2 TRBV6-7 CASSYSNLSNYGYTF TGTGCCAGCAGTTACTCGAACTTATCTAACTATGGCTACACCTTC